One and the same sample provided the 19 T cell receptor beta chains below, sequenced in a study of T cell repertoires in cytomegalovirus infection. Via MiXCR, TCRdb re-called the reads, giving one row per CDR3 protein. This sample carries some 560,000 distinct CDR3 sequences, roughly 42% of them seen once, and the ten largest clones take 40% to 60%. Antigens for these TCRs are unknown. Sequenced material: cultured PBMCs, taken from culture after CMV antigen stimulation. The receptor source for this set is a human donor in good health (CMV status not recorded). Some clones in this sample may be carry-over from other donors' samples.

The gene calls are TRBV25-1 and TRBJ2-1; tentatively, D is TRBD2 (5 bases). This CDR3 spans 14 amino acids. V was trimmed by 1 base and J by 4 bases, leaving 8 bases between them. Germline loops: CDR1 MGHDK, CDR2 SYGVNS. CDR3 sequence (DNA): TGTGCCAGCAGTGAATGGGAGACATACAATGAGCAGTTCTTC. Translating it yields CASSEWETYNEQFF.

The chain employs TRBV27 and TRBJ2-2; 8 bases match TRBD2. The CDR3 has 15 residues. The ends lost 3 bases at V and 3 bases at J; junction bases unmatched: 3. Per the germline V gene, CDR1 is MNHEY and CDR2 is SMNVEV (reference sequence). DNA of the CDR3: TGTGCCAGCAGTTTTTTACTAGCGGACACCGGGGAGCTGTTTTTT. Its protein is CASSFLLADTGELFF.

J is TRBJ2-7 and V is TRBV7-2, with 7 bases aligning to TRBD1. With V trimmed by 6 bases and J by 4 bases, 12 bases remained unmatched. Germline CDR1 is SGHTA and CDR2 is FQGNSA. The CDR3 is 15 amino acids. Here the CDR3 reads CASSLRGQPTYEQYF. The CDR3 nucleotides read TGTGCCAGCAGTCTACGGGGACAGCCAACTTACGAGCAGTACTTC.

This clonotype was observed a handful of times. V is TRBV7-9 and J is TRBJ2-1; D not certain. Deletions cut 3 bases from V and 8 bases from J, with 11 bases between. CDR1 and CDR2 (germline): SEHNR, FQNEAQ (reference sequence). This CDR3 is built from 13 residues. Here the CDR3 DNA reads TGTGCCAGCAGCTTCCCCAGAGGCGATGAGCAGTTCTTC. Its protein is CASSFPRGDEQFF.

The chain couples TRBV6-6 to TRBJ2-2, with 8 bases lining up with TRBD1. The V gene's germline CDR1 is MNHNY and CDR2 SVGAGI (reference sequence). J was trimmed by 5 bases and V by 0 bases; bases with no gene match: 2. This CDR3 region has 15 residues. The CDR3: CASSYSWDRTGELFF. The CDR3 DNA is TGTGCCAGCAGTTACTCATGGGACAGGACCGGGGAGCTGTTTTTT.

This clonotype was recorded a few times. The J gene is TRBJ2-2, the V gene TRBV7-9; D not certain. In germline, CDR1 is SEHNR, CDR2 FQNEAQ (reference sequence). Trimming stripped 2 bases from V and 5 bases from J, with 9 bases between. CDR3 length: 14 amino acids. This CDR3 reads CASSLSFRTGELFF. CDR3 coding DNA: TGTGCCAGCAGCTTATCTTTTCGGACCGGGGAGCTGTTTTTT.

The gene calls are TRBV5-1 and TRBJ2-3; no clear D. Germline V gives CDR1 SGHRS, CDR2 YFSETQ. This CDR3 has 13 amino acids. The ends were cut back, 3 bases at V and 6 bases at J, with 11 bases in the middle. CDR3: CASSSPPRDTQYF. The CDR3 nucleotides are TGCGCCAGCAGCTCGCCACCCCGGGATACGCAGTATTTT. The entire variable domain, with the rest obtained from reference TRBV5-1 and TRBJ2-3, is as follows: KAGVTQTPRYLIKTRGQQVTLSCSPISGHRSVSWYQQTPGQGLQFLFEYFSETQRNKGNFPGRFSGRQFSNSRSEMNVSTLELGDSALYLCASSSPPRDTQYFGPGTRLTVL.

The gene calls are TRBV7-8 and TRBJ1-1; D possibly corresponds to TRBD1 (6 bases). The CDR3 is 15 residues long. Trimming stripped 9 bases from V and 2 bases from J, with 19 bases between. Germline CDR1 reads SGHVS; CDR2 reads FQNEAQ. Here the CDR3 DNA reads TGTGCCAGTCTCTGGGGGGGCGCGGGTAACACTGAAGCTTTCTTT. Protein product: CASLWGGAGNTEAFF.

This clonotype was observed a handful of times. The chain combines TRBV12-5 with TRBJ2-2; 8 nucleotides match TRBD1. The V gene's germline CDR1 is LGHNT and CDR2 FRNRAP. The CDR3 length is 15 residues. Germline trimming cut 7 bases from V and 4 bases from J; bases unmatched to any gene: 8. The CDR3 here is CASARTGMGTGELFF. The DNA of the CDR3 is TGTGCTAGTGCTAGGACAGGGATGGGCACCGGGGAGCTGTTTTTT.

This clonotype was seen a single time. The V gene is TRBV7-6, the J gene TRBJ1-3; TRBD1 might be the D (5 bases). V lost 2 bases, J lost 0 bases, and 8 bases lay in between. Germline V gene data show CDR1 as SGHVS and CDR2 as FNYEAQ. The CDR3 is 15 residues long. This chain's CDR3 is CASSLRRGSGNTIYF. CDR3 coding DNA: TGTGCCAGCAGCTTAAGGAGGGGCTCTGGAAACACCATATATTTT. Drawing the rest from reference TRBV7-6 and TRBJ1-3, the complete variable domain is GAGVSQSPRYKVTKRGQDVALRCDPISGHVSLYWYRQALGQGPEFLTYFNYEAQQDKSGLPNDRFSAERPEGSISTLTIQRTEQRDSAMYRCASSLRRGSGNTIYFGEGSWLTVV.

DNA of the CDR3: TGTGCCAGCAGTGAAAGGATCATTCTGAGCTATGGCTACACCTTC. This encodes CASSERIILSYGYTF. The gene calls are TRBV6-1 and TRBJ1-2; D unresolved. The germline V gene encodes CDR1 MNHNS and CDR2 SASEGT. The germline V and J ends were trimmed by 2 bases and 4 bases, with 14 bases remaining between them. The CDR3 length is 15 residues.

The CDR3 bases are TGCAGTGTGAAACTAGCGGGGGCCAAAATCTACAATGAGCAGTTCTTC. Translating gives CSVKLAGAKIYNEQFF. The V call is TRBV20-1, the J call TRBJ2-1, with 11 bases lining up with TRBD2. Germline V gene sequence: CDR1 DFQATT, CDR2 SNEGSKA (reference sequence). Trimming at V came to 7 bases and at J to 3 bases, leaving 11 bases not matched to a gene. The CDR3 has 16 amino acids.

The V gene is TRBV7-2, the J gene TRBJ2-7; D might be TRBD1 or TRBD2, each matching 6 bases. The CDR3 length is 16 residues. Per the germline V gene, CDR1 is SGHTA and CDR2 is FQGNSA. Trimming took off 8 bases at V and 2 bases at J, with 22 bases between the two ends. This chain's CDR3 is CASGVFGGSGAYEQYF. As DNA, the CDR3 is TGTGCCAGCGGGGTCTTCGGGGGTTCAGGGGCCTACGAGCAGTACTTC. Full variable domain (missing parts from reference TRBV7-2 and TRBJ2-7): GAGVSQSPSNKVTEKGKDVELRCDPISGHTALYWYRQSLGQGLEFLIYFQGNSAPDKSGLPSDRFSAERTGGSVSTLTIQRTQQEDSAVYLCASGVFGGSGAYEQYFGPGTRLTVT.

The rearrangement joins TRBV7-6 to TRBJ2-3; 7 nucleotides line up with TRBD2. Germline V lookup: CDR1 SGHVS, CDR2 FNYEAQ. V was clipped by 5 bases and J by 4 bases; unmatched bases: 12. This CDR3 has 16 amino acids. The CDR3 reads CASSDTSARGPDTQYF. DNA of the CDR3: TGTGCCAGCAGCGACACTAGCGCCCGGGGACCAGATACGCAGTATTTT.

The chain links TRBV20-1 to TRBJ2-2, with D hard to call. The CDR3 is 13 amino acids. Trimming pared 5 bases from V and 6 bases from J, leaving 13 bases between. The germline V gene has CDR1 DFQATT and CDR2 SNEGSKA (reference sequence). Here the CDR3 reads CSAGTLSPGELFF. CDR3 coding DNA: TGCAGTGCTGGAACCTTATCCCCCGGGGAGCTGTTTTTT.

The chain has TRBV3-1 and TRBJ2-5; D is undetermined. This CDR3 comprises 13 residues. CDR1 is LGHDT, CDR2 YNNKEL, per germline (reference sequence). V was shortened by 0 bases and J by 12 bases, with 14 bases between the two germline ends. The CDR3 is CASSQEPPSLKYF. CDR3 sequence (DNA): TGTGCCAGCAGCCAAGAACCCCCCTCTCTTAAGTACTTC.

The gene calls are TRBV4-1 and TRBJ2-7; 9 positions match TRBD2. V gave up 1 base and J gave up 12 bases; unmatched junction bases: 7. Germline V CDR1 and CDR2: MGHRA, YSYEKL. This CDR3 region has 13 residues. CDR3 sequence: CASSQGVSGRRYF. For the CDR3, the DNA is TGCGCCAGCAGCCAAGGGGTTAGCGGGAGAAGGTACTTC.

The chain carries TRBV2 and TRBJ2-7; D is unresolved. Germline V CDR1 and CDR2: SNHLY, FYNNEI. V was shortened by 6 bases and J by 5 bases, with 11 bases between the two germline ends. The CDR3 totals 12 residues. CDR3 loop: CASRGNRNEQYF. The CDR3 region has the DNA TGTGCCAGCAGGGGCAACCGCAACGAGCAGTACTTC.

This chain connects TRBV20-1 to TRBJ2-7, with D possibly being TRBD2 (5 bases). The V and J ends lost 3 bases and 5 bases respectively, with 20 bases between them. This CDR3 is built from 15 residues. Germline V lookup: CDR1 DFQATT, CDR2 SNEGSKA (reference sequence). CDR3 sequence: CSASIGLAIEDEQYF. CDR3 nucleotides: TGCAGTGCTAGCATCGGCCTAGCCATAGAGGACGAGCAGTACTTC.